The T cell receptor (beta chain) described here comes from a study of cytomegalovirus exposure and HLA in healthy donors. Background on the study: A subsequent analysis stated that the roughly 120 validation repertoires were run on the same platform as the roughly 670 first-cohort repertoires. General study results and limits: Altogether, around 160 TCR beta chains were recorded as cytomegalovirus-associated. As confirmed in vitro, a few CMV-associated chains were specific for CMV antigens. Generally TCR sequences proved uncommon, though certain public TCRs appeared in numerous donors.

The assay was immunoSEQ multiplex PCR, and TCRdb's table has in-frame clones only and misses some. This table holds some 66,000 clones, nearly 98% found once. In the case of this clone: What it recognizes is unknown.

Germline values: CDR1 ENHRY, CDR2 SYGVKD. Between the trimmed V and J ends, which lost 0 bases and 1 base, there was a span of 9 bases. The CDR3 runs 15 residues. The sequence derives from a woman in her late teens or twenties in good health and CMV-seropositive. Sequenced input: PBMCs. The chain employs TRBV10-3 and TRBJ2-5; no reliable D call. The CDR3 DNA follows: TGTGCCATCAGTGAGTCGTTAGACATCCAAGAGACCCAGTACTTC. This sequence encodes CAISESLDIQETQYF.